These T cell receptor beta chains were read from a single sample in a study of T cell changes during pregnancy in multiple sclerosis. The assay was immunoSEQ multiplex PCR, and TCRdb's table has in-frame clones only and misses some. This table has around 28,000 clones, 90% appearing once. Source: CD8+ T cells from peripheral blood mononuclear cells, taken in the second trimester of pregnancy. Source of these receptors: a female donor with multiple sclerosis, enrolled in a pregnancy study. Both conserved end residues are part of each CDR3. The D gene is left open where the match is weak. Clone sizes are given selectively: once, few, many, or a class where the clone is expanded.

j_call	d_call	cdr3_length	clone_size	v_call	cdr3_nt	cdr3_aa
TRBJ1-1	-	14	once	TRBV7-9	TGTGCCAGCAGCTTAGGGCAGGGGAACACTGAAGCTTTCTTT	CASSLGQGNTEAFF
TRBJ2-5	-	15	-	TRBV11-2	TGTGCCAGCAGTAACCCCCTCAGGGCGCAAGAGACCCAGTACTTC	CASSNPLRAQETQYF
TRBJ2-2	TRBD1	15	-	TRBV5-6	TGTGCCAGCAGCTCCCTAGACAGGGGCACCGGGGAGCTGTTTTTT	CASSSLDRGTGELFF
TRBJ2-1	-	17	once	TRBV7-9	TGTGCCAGCAGTTTTACGTTCGGGAGCCCCAGGGGGAATGAGCAGTTCTTC	CASSFTFGSPRGNEQFF
TRBJ2-1	-	17	-	TRBV6-1	TGTGCCAGCAGTGGGATAGCGAGAGGGCTATTTTACAATGAGCAGTTCTTC	CASSGIARGLFYNEQFF
TRBJ2-7	TRBD2	14	-	TRBV6-6	TGTGCCAGCAGTTCTAGCGGGAGGGGGTACGAGCAGTACTTC	CASSSSGRGYEQYF
TRBJ2-6	TRBD2	18	-	TRBV4-2	TGTGCCAGCAGCCAACCGGGACTAGCGGGAGTTGGGGCCAACGTCCTGACTTTC	CASSQPGLAGVGANVLTF
TRBJ2-7	TRBD2	14	-	TRBV5-1	TGCGCCAGCAGCTTGGTCCTAGCGGGATGCGAGCAGTACTTC	CASSLVLAGCEQYF
TRBJ1-1	-	14	-	TRBV2	TGTGCCAGCACCTCGGGGGGGGGTGTCGCTGAAGCTTTCTTT	CASTSGGGVAEAFF
TRBJ1-1	-	14	-	TRBV6-5	TGTGCCAGCAGTTACGCAGGACGGGATACTGAAGCTTTCTTT	CASSYAGRDTEAFF
TRBJ2-3	-	15	-	TRBV9	TGTGCCAGCAGCGTAGCGGCTAGCGAGACAGATACGCAGTATTTT	CASSVAASETDTQYF
TRBJ2-1	-	12	-	TRBV12-5	TGTGCTAGTGGTTTGGCCACTCAGGGGCAGTTCTTC	CASGLATQGQFF
TRBJ2-3	TRBD2	15	-	TRBV5-6	TGTGCCAGCAGCCTAAGACTAGCGACCACAGATACGCAGTATTTT	CASSLRLATTDTQYF
TRBJ2-7	TRBD2	15	-	TRBV27	TGTGCCAGCGGAATACTAGCGGGAGGGTTGGGTGAGCAGTACTTC	CASGILAGGLGEQYF
TRBJ2-7	-	13	-	TRBV10-3	TGTGCCATCAGTGACGAGTCCCCCTACGAGCAGTACTTC	CAISDESPYEQYF
TRBJ2-2	-	15	-	TRBV9	TGTGCCAGCAGCTCCGAGGCTAGGAATACCGGGGAGCTGTTTTTT	CASSSEARNTGELFF
TRBJ1-2	-	14	few	TRBV9	TGTGCCAGCAGCGTAGCCCGGGGAGGCTATGGCTACACCTTC	CASSVARGGYGYTF
TRBJ1-2	-	16	-	TRBV19	TGTGCCAGTAGTCTAATGTCGACTCCTGCTAACTATGGCTACACCTTC	CASSLMSTPANYGYTF
TRBJ1-5	-	17	-	TRBV28	TGTGCCACCAACGCCCAGGGGATGTGGCCTAGCAATCAGCCCCAGCATTTT	CATNAQGMWPSNQPQHF
TRBJ2-1	TRBD1	16	few	TRBV6-4	TGTGCCAGCAGTGACTCCCATCTACAGGGGTACAATGAGCAGTTCTTC	CASSDSHLQGYNEQFF
TRBJ2-7	TRBD2	14	-	TRBV5-5	TGTGCCAGCACCGGGGGGGCGGGGGATTACGAGCAGTACTTC	CASTGGAGDYEQYF
TRBJ2-3	-	15	once	TRBV19	TGTGCCAGTATCGACCCGGACAGCAACACAGATACGCAGTATTTT	CASIDPDSNTDTQYF
TRBJ2-1	TRBD2	14	-	TRBV27	TGTGCCAGCCGACTAGCGGGACTTTACAATGAGCAGTTCTTC	CASRLAGLYNEQFF
TRBJ2-1	TRBD2	16	-	TRBV4-3	TGCGCCAGCAGCGAACGGACTAGCGGATCCTACAATGAGCAGTTCTTC	CASSERTSGSYNEQFF
TRBJ1-5	-	13	-	TRBV27	TGTGCCAGCAGTTTATCGTCGAATCAGCCCCAGCATTTT	CASSLSSNQPQHF
TRBJ2-7	TRBD2	15	-	TRBV27	TGTGCCAGCAGTTCCCCCCTCGCGGGAGCCTACGAGCAGTACTTC	CASSSPLAGAYEQYF
TRBJ1-2	-	15	-	TRBV7-9	TGTGCCAGCAGCTTAGAGGTCGGACAAAATGATGGCTACACCTTC	CASSLEVGQNDGYTF
TRBJ1-5	TRBD1	17	-	TRBV11-3	TGTGCCAACCGGGACAGGGGGCATCGTTTAATTAGCCAGCCCCAGCATTTT	CANRDRGHRLISQPQHF
TRBJ2-2	TRBD2	18	-	TRBV11-2	TGTGCCAGCAGCTCCGGACTAGCGGGAGATTTGAACACCGGGGAGCTGTTTTTT	CASSSGLAGDLNTGELFF
TRBJ2-2	-	13	-	TRBV6-1	TGTGCCAGCACCCTTAGTTGGACCGGGGAGCTGTTTTTT	CASTLSWTGELFF
TRBJ2-5	-	13	-	TRBV15	TGTGCCACCAGCACTCCGGACTGGGAGACCCAGTACTTC	CATSTPDWETQYF
TRBJ2-7	-	14	-	TRBV28	TGTGCCAGCAGCATCAGGGGAAATCCCTACGAGCAGTACTTC	CASSIRGNPYEQYF
TRBJ2-7	TRBD2	13	-	TRBV2	TGTGCCAGCAGAGGGACTAGCAGTTACGAGCAGTACTTC	CASRGTSSYEQYF
TRBJ2-5	-	15	-	TRBV7-2	TGTGCCAGCAGCTTATGGCGGGGCCTTCGAGAGACCCAGTACTTC	CASSLWRGLRETQYF
TRBJ2-7	TRBD2	16	-	TRBV19	TGTGCCAGTAGTATATTACCGGGACTAGCGGGATCCGAGCAGTACTTC	CASSILPGLAGSEQYF
TRBJ2-7	-	13	-	TRBV5-1	TGCGCCAGCATGGAGACAGCGAACTACGAGCAGTACTTC	CASMETANYEQYF
TRBJ1-1	-	11	-	TRBV5-1	TGCGCCAGCAGCTCAGGGATTGAGGCTTTCTTT	CASSSGIEAFF
TRBJ1-1	-	16	-	TRBV6-5	TGTGCCAGCAGTTACAGTATGAGGGCTCGGATCACTGAAGCTTTCTTT	CASSYSMRARITEAFF
TRBJ1-5	TRBD1	18	-	TRBV18	TGTGCCAGCTCACCACCGGGATACCCGACAGGGGGAAGGCAGCCCCAGCATTTT	CASSPPGYPTGGRQPQHF
TRBJ1-1	TRBD1	17	-	TRBV28	TGTGCCAGCAGTTTAGGTGGGACAGGGATCATGAACACTGAAGCTTTCTTT	CASSLGGTGIMNTEAFF
TRBJ2-1	-	14	-	TRBV9	TGTGCCAGCAGCGCCCCCTTAGGAGGGGATGAGCAGTTCTTC	CASSAPLGGDEQFF
TRBJ1-3	TRBD1	16	-	TRBV7-6	TGTGCCAGCAGCTTAAGGGGACAGGACTCTGGAAACACCATATATTTT	CASSLRGQDSGNTIYF
TRBJ2-1	TRBD1	16	-	TRBV19	TGTGCCAGTAGTATTCGGGGTTGGGACAGAAACAATGAGCAGTTCTTC	CASSIRGWDRNNEQFF
TRBJ2-7	TRBD1	14	-	TRBV6-1	TGTGCCAGCAGTATCGACAGGGAGCTGGACGAGCAGTACTTC	CASSIDRELDEQYF
TRBJ2-7	TRBD2	14	once	TRBV4-2	TGTGCCAGCAAGGAGCGGGAGGGCCCTTACGAGCAGTACTTC	CASKEREGPYEQYF
TRBJ2-1	TRBD2	15	-	TRBV30	TGTGCCTGGCCTGGACTAGCGGGAGCAAGGAATGAGCAGTTCTTC	CAWPGLAGARNEQFF
TRBJ2-1	TRBD2	16	-	TRBV11-2	TGTGCCAGCAGGCCAGTAGGCGGGAGGAGGATCAATGAGCAGTTCTTC	CASRPVGGRRINEQFF
TRBJ1-2	-	16	-	TRBV4-3	TGCGCCAGCAGCCGGGGGCCTCTGACGGATCTCTATGGCTACACCTTC	CASSRGPLTDLYGYTF
TRBJ2-7	-	14	-	TRBV6-5	TGTGCCAGCAGTTACGATGGCAGGGCATACGAGCAGTACTTC	CASSYDGRAYEQYF
TRBJ2-3	TRBD1	18	-	TRBV11-2	TGTGCCAGCAGCTTAGATCCTGGGACAGGGGAAAGCACAGATACGCAGTATTTT	CASSLDPGTGESTDTQYF
TRBJ2-7	-	15	-	TRBV27	TGTGCCAGCAGTTTTACCTGGGACACCTCCTACGAGCAGTACTTC	CASSFTWDTSYEQYF
TRBJ2-7	-	13	-	TRBV11-2	TGTGCCAGCCGCATTACCGAGGGCGGCGAGCAGTACTTC	CASRITEGGEQYF
TRBJ1-2	-	13	-	TRBV6-1	TGTGCCGCAGCCTTTGGGGGCCCAGGAGGCTACACCTTC	CAAAFGGPGGYTF
TRBJ1-4	-	14	-	TRBV11-1	TGTGCCAGCAGGAACAGGGCCGGTTCTGAAAAACTGTTTTTT	CASRNRAGSEKLFF
TRBJ1-2	-	11	-	TRBV6-5	TGTGCCAGCGGCAAAGGGGGTGGCTACACCTTC	CASGKGGGYTF